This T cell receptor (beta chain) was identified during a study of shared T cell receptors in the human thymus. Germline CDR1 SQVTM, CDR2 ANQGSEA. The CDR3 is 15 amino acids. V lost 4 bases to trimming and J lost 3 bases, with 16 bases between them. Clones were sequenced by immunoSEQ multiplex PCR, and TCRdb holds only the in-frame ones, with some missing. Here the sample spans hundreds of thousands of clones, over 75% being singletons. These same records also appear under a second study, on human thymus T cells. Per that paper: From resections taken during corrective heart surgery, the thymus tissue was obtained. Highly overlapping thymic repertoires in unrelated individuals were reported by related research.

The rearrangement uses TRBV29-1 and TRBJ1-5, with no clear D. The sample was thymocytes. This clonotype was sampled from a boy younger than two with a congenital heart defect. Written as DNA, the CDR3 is TGCAGCGTTGCGGAGACCGTCGGCCCCAATCAGCCCCAGCATTTT. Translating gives CSVAETVGPNQPQHF.